Following are 19 T cell receptor beta chains from one sample sequenced in a study of T cells and copy number aberrations in small-cell lung cancer. Sequencing used immunoSEQ multiplex PCR; TCRdb keeps in-frame clones, though not all of them. The sample records about 2,000 clones, about 79% being singletons. Sequenced material: normal tissue next to the tumor. The receptors stem from a man aged 50-59 years with small cell lung cancer.

This sequence joins TRBV14 and TRBJ1-6; 8 bases map to TRBD1. This CDR3 region has 16 residues. Germline V gene lookup returns CDR1 SGHDN and CDR2 FVKESK. The junction had 8 bases not matched to a gene; V was cut back by 1 base and J by 9 bases. The CDR3 region is CASSQAGGGLGSPLHF. The CDR3 nucleotides read TGTGCCAGCAGCCAAGCAGGGGGCGGCCTGGGTTCACCCCTCCACTTT.

This chain uses TRBV19 with TRBJ2-5; TRBD1 agrees at 7 bases. Germline CDR1 reads LNHDA; CDR2 reads SQIVND (reference sequence). The trim removed 5 bases at V and 2 bases at J, leaving 8 bases unmatched. The CDR3 has 15 residues. The CDR3 DNA is TGTGCCAGTAGTGCCTCCGGGACAGAACAAGAGACCCAGTACTTC. Protein product: CASSASGTEQETQYF.

This clone is large. The chain couples TRBV25-1 to TRBJ1-2; the D gene is possibly TRBD1 (6 bases). CDR1 is MGHDK and CDR2 is SYGVNS in the germline V gene. This CDR3 has 14 residues. The V end was cut by 4 bases, the J end by 4 bases, with 13 bases between. The CDR3 sequence is CASSAFGGPYGYTF. CDR3 sequence (DNA): TGTGCCAGCAGTGCGTTTGGGGGGCCCTATGGCTACACCTTC.

Regarding this clone: Within the sample, other DNA sequences also encode this same CDR3. The chain uses TRBV29-1 and TRBJ1-2, with D possibly being TRBD1 (6 bases). CDR1 and CDR2 (germline): SQVTM, ANQGSEA. V lost 0 bases and J 8 bases, leaving 19 bases between the germline ends. The CDR3 spans 15 residues. The CDR3 reads CSVEEGAGGAKGYTF. CDR3 sequence (DNA): TGCAGCGTTGAAGAGGGTGCGGGGGGGGCGAAGGGCTACACCTTC.

This clone has more than one count but fewer than ten. The V call is TRBV7-2, the J call TRBJ2-3; no clear D gene. The CDR3 covers 16 residues. The germline V gene has CDR1 SGHTA and CDR2 FQGNSA. Trimming shortened V by 2 bases and J by 2 bases, and 14 bases separated the two germline ends. In DNA, the CDR3 is TGTGCCAGCAGCTTAAGGGTTTCGCAGGACACAGATACGCAGTATTTT. Translation gives CASSLRVSQDTDTQYF. The whole variable domain, filled in from reference TRBV7-2 and TRBJ2-3, reads GAGVSQSPSNKVTEKGKDVELRCDPISGHTALYWYRQSLGQGLEFLIYFQGNSAPDKSGLPSDRFSAERTGGSVSTLTIQRTQQEDSAVYLCASSLRVSQDTDTQYFGPGTRLTVL.

In this sample, this clone turned up a few times. V is TRBV7-6 and J is TRBJ2-7, with D tentatively TRBD1 (6 bases). Germline assignment: CDR1 SGHVS and CDR2 FNYEAQ. The V and J ends lost 4 bases and 5 bases respectively, with 18 bases between them. The CDR3 is 15 residues long. In DNA, the CDR3 is TGTGCCAGCAGCTCATGGGTGGGGGCCACAGACGAGCAGTACTTC. This gives the protein CASSSWVGATDEQYF. Full variable domain (missing parts from reference TRBV7-6 and TRBJ2-7): GAGVSQSPRYKVTKRGQDVALRCDPISGHVSLYWYRQALGQGPEFLTYFNYEAQQDKSGLPNDRFSAERPEGSISTLTIQRTEQRDSAMYRCASSSWVGATDEQYFGPGTRLTVT.

The chain links TRBV7-8 to TRBJ1-3; 7 nucleotides agree with TRBD1. This CDR3 is 14 amino acids long. The V gene's germline CDR1 is SGHVS and CDR2 FQNEAQ. Trimming took 4 bases from V and 3 from J; bases not matched to a gene: 3. CDR3 sequence: CASSSAGGGNTIYF. The CDR3 nucleotides are TGTGCCAGCAGCTCTGCAGGGGGTGGAAACACCATATATTTT.

The J gene is TRBJ2-1, the V gene TRBV6-6; no clear D gene. The CDR3 is 11 residues long. Trimming took off 7 bases at V and 8 bases at J, with 9 bases between the two ends. Germline CDR1 MNHNY, CDR2 SVGAGI (reference sequence). The CDR3 region has the DNA TGTGCCAGCACCGAGTTGGATGAGCAGTTCTTC. Its protein is CASTELDEQFF.

This clone was counted once. V gene TRBV9 combines with J gene TRBJ1-4; a possible D gene is TRBD1 (5 bases). In germline, CDR1 is SGDLS, CDR2 YYNGEE. Trimming took off 4 bases at V and 6 bases at J, with 16 bases between the two ends. The length of the CDR3 is 15 residues. Here the CDR3 reads CASSPRIGADEKLFF. CDR3 nucleotides: TGTGCCAGCAGCCCCCGGATAGGGGCGGATGAAAAACTGTTTTTT.

This chain joins TRBV9 and TRBJ1-1, with TRBD1 identical over 10 bases. CDR1 and CDR2 from the germline V gene are SGDLS and YYNGEE. The length of the CDR3 is 17 residues. Trimming took 0 bases from V and 3 from J; bases not matched to a gene: 8. The CDR3 sequence: CASSVGGQGSKDTEAFF. CDR3 DNA sequence: TGTGCCAGCAGCGTAGGGGGACAGGGGAGTAAAGACACTGAAGCTTTCTTT.

The chain is built from TRBV4-1 and TRBJ2-3; the D gene is possibly TRBD2 (5 bases). Germline loops: CDR1 MGHRA, CDR2 YSYEKL. This CDR3 spans 16 amino acids. The V gene lost 1 base and the J gene lost 0 bases, with 11 bases spanning the gap. CDR3 residues: CASSQGAGGSTDTQYF. CDR3 coding DNA: TGCGCCAGCAGCCAAGGGGCAGGCGGGAGCACAGATACGCAGTATTTT.

The gene calls are TRBV11-3 and TRBJ2-7; a weak D match, TRBD1 (5 bases). The CDR3 is made up of 13 amino acids. V was trimmed by 0 bases and J by 9 bases, leaving 12 bases between them. Germline assignment: CDR1 SGHNT and CDR2 YENEEA. The CDR3 DNA is TGTGCCAGCAGCTTAGAATCCCAGGGCCTGCAGTACTTC. It is translated as CASSLESQGLQYF.

V and J are TRBV11-2 and TRBJ1-1; 8 positions match TRBD1. Germline CDR1 and CDR2: SGHAT and FQNNGV. With V trimmed by 8 bases and J by 4 bases, 12 bases remained unmatched. This CDR3 spans 15 amino acids. As DNA, the CDR3 is TGTGCCAGCGGGCTTACAGGGGGAAGGGGCACTGAAGCTTTCTTT. Protein product: CASGLTGGRGTEAFF.

This clone was observed a single time. This chain joins TRBV28 and TRBJ2-7; 8 nucleotides agree with TRBD1. The CDR3 is 15 residues long. The trim removed 6 bases at V and 6 bases at J, leaving 13 bases unmatched. Germline CDR1 and CDR2: MDHEN and SYDVKM. CDR3: CASRETGQGGSEQYF. The CDR3 bases are TGTGCCAGCAGGGAAACTGGACAGGGAGGATCCGAGCAGTACTTC.

The V gene is TRBV6-5, the J gene TRBJ2-6; D unclear. The CDR3 sequence is 15 residues long. The V gene lost 5 bases and the J gene lost 3 bases, with 11 bases spanning the gap. CDR1 is MNHEY and CDR2 is SVGAGI in the germline V gene. In DNA, the CDR3 is TGTGCCAGCAGTGGAACCCCCGGTGGGGCCAACGTCCTGACTTTC. Translation gives CASSGTPGGANVLTF.

The V gene is TRBV29-1, the J gene TRBJ2-1, with 15 bases matching TRBD2. The CDR3 is made up of 16 amino acids. Trimming at V came to 6 bases and at J to 8 bases, leaving 11 bases not matched to a gene. Germline lookup yields CDR1 SQVTM and CDR2 ANQGSEA. CDR3 region: CSVNGLAGGPSHEQFF. The CDR3 DNA sequence: TGCAGCGTCAACGGACTAGCGGGAGGGCCGTCTCATGAGCAGTTCTTC.

The V call is TRBV25-1, the J call TRBJ2-7, with 12 bases that match TRBD2. This CDR3 comprises 14 residues. CDR1 is MGHDK and CDR2 is SYGVNS in the germline V gene. Trimming removed 5 bases from V and 5 bases from J; junction bases left unmatched: 4. The CDR3 nucleotides are TGTGCCAGCAGTCGACTAGCGGGAGTACACGAGCAGTACTTC. The encoded protein is CASSRLAGVHEQYF.

The V gene is TRBV2, the J gene TRBJ1-4; D unclear. The germline CDR1 and CDR2 sequences are SNHLY and FYNNEI. V dropped 1 base and J dropped 5 bases, with 8 bases sitting between them. The CDR3 consists of 14 residues. The CDR3 protein is CASSEDTVNEKLFF. The CDR3 nucleotides read TGTGCCAGCAGTGAAGATACGGTGAATGAAAAACTGTTTTTT.

The genes are TRBV27 and TRBJ2-3, with TRBD2 identical over 8 bases. CDR3 length: 18 residues. Germline trimming cut 2 bases from V and 8 bases from J; bases unmatched to any gene: 18. Germline V gives CDR1 MNHEY, CDR2 SMNVEV (reference sequence). In DNA, the CDR3 is TGTGCCAGCAGTTTAATCCCCGTCTCCGGGACTAGTAGGGCTACGCAGTATTTT. Its translation: CASSLIPVSGTSRATQYF.